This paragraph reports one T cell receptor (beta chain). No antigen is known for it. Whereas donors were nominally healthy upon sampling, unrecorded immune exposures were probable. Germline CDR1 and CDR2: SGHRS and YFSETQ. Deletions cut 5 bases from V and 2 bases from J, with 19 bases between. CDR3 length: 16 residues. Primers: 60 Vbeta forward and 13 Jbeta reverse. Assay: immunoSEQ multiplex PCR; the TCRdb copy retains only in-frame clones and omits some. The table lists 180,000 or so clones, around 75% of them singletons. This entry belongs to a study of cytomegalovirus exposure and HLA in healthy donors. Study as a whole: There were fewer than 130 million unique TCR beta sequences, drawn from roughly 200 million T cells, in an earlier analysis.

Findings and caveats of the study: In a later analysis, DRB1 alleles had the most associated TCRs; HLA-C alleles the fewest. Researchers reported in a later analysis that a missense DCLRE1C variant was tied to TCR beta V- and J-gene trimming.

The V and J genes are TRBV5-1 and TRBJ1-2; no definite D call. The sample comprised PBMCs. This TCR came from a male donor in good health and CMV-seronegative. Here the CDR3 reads CASRFLLRRENYGYTF. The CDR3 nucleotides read TGCGCCAGCAGATTCCTTCTCCGGCGGGAGAACTATGGCTACACCTTC.